These T cell receptor beta chains were read from a single sample in a study of CD8 T cells in Susac syndrome. TCRdb processed the immunoSEQ multiplex PCR reads anew with MiXCR; each CDR3 protein has one entry. There are 100,000 or so distinct CDR3 sequences in the sample; about nine tenths occur only once, and approximately 0.12% lies in the top ten. Sequenced sample: CD8+ T cells from PBMCs. The receptors stem from a human donor in good health. Both conserved end residues are part of each CDR3. D genes are given only for firm matches. Not every row has a clone size; where given, it reads once, few, many or a size class.

clone_size j_call v_call d_call cdr3_aa cdr3_nt
once TRBJ1-5 TRBV7-6 - CASSPDISNHPQHF TGTGCCAGCAGCCCCGACATTAGCAATCACCCCCAGCATTTT
- TRBJ1-6 TRBV27 - CASSLGGSAINSPLHF TGTGCCAGCAGCCTAGGGGGGAGTGCCATCAATTCACCCCTCCACTTT
- TRBJ1-5 TRBV6-2/TRBV6-3 - CASNTASNQPQHF TGTGCCAGCAATACGGCCAGCAATCAGCCCCAGCATTTT
- TRBJ1-1 TRBV25-1 - CASSVTVNTEAFF TGTGCCAGCAGTGTCACAGTCAACACTGAAGCTTTCTTT
- TRBJ2-2 TRBV29-1 - CSVSSLRTGELFF TGCAGCGTTAGTAGCCTTCGCACCGGGGAGCTGTTTTTT
once TRBJ2-6 TRBV7-3 TRBD1 CASSLTGGGANVLTF TGTGCCAGCAGCCTGACAGGGGGTGGGGCCAACGTCCTGACTTTC
- TRBJ1-1 TRBV13 - CASSALIRGENTEAFF TGTGCCAGCAGCGCCCTAATCCGGGGGGAGAACACTGAAGCTTTCTTT
- TRBJ1-1 TRBV5-1 - CASAVDSLRANTEAFF TGCGCCAGCGCCGTGGACTCGCTGCGGGCGAACACTGAAGCTTTCTTT
- TRBJ2-1 TRBV7-8 - CASSFAGRHSYNEQFF TGTGCCAGCAGCTTTGCGGGGCGACACTCCTACAATGAGCAGTTCTTC
- TRBJ2-1 TRBV5-1 TRBD2 CASSLELAGGREQFF TGCGCCAGCAGCCTGGAACTAGCGGGAGGGCGTGAGCAGTTCTTC
- TRBJ1-1 TRBV11-2 TRBD1 CASRSGTANTEAFF TGTGCCAGCAGGTCCGGGACAGCGAACACTGAAGCTTTCTTT
once TRBJ1-1 TRBV29-1 - CSVGRAPGNTEAFF TGCAGCGTAGGCCGGGCGCCAGGGAACACTGAAGCTTTCTTT
- TRBJ2-2 TRBV27 - CASSFNHLPGELFF TGTGCCAGCAGTTTTAATCATCTTCCTGGGGAGCTGTTTTTT
- TRBJ1-1 TRBV5-1 - CASSLAAGLTEAFF TGCGCCAGCAGCTTGGCCGCCGGCTTGACTGAAGCTTTCTTT
- TRBJ2-1 TRBV2 - CASRVRQNNEQFF TGTGCCAGCAGGGTACGACAGAACAATGAGCAGTTCTTC
once TRBJ1-2 TRBV19 - CASSILPRQNNYGYTF TGTGCCAGTAGTATTCTCCCCAGACAGAACAACTATGGCTACACCTTC
- TRBJ1-2 TRBV20-1 - CSAWAYGYTF TGCAGTGCTTGGGCCTATGGCTACACCTTC
- TRBJ2-1 TRBV6-2/TRBV6-3 TRBD1 CASRTGYEQFF TGTGCCAGCAGGACAGGGTATGAGCAGTTCTTC
- TRBJ2-5 TRBV29-1 TRBD2 CSVTGTSGNPRETQYF TGCAGCGTAACCGGGACTAGCGGGAACCCCCGGGAGACCCAGTACTTC
- TRBJ2-1 TRBV7-8 - CASSLTGGEQFF TGTGCCAGCAGCTTAACCGGAGGTGAGCAGTTCTTC
- TRBJ2-7 TRBV5-4 TRBD1 CASSLGTGQGVYEQYF TGTGCCAGCAGCTTGGGCACGGGACAGGGGGTATACGAGCAGTACTTC
- TRBJ1-5 TRBV30 TRBD1 CACGTGVEQPQHF TGTGCATGCGGGACAGGGGTAGAGCAGCCCCAGCATTTT
- TRBJ1-5 TRBV18 - CASSPPDQPQHF TGTGCCAGCTCACCACCGGATCAGCCCCAGCATTTT
- TRBJ1-1 TRBV7-2 TRBD1 CASSFIPVRGLGTEAFF TGTGCCAGCAGCTTCATACCCGTTAGGGGGCTTGGCACTGAAGCTTTCTTT
once TRBJ2-1 TRBV12-3/TRBV12-4 TRBD2 CASSSSTSGRASYNEQFF TGTGCCAGCAGTTCCTCGACTAGCGGGAGGGCCTCCTACAATGAGCAGTTCTTC
- TRBJ2-7 TRBV20-1 - CSAEDTSSYEQYF TGCAGTGCAGAGGACACGAGCTCCTACGAGCAGTACTTC
- TRBJ2-4 TRBV7-2 - CASTWEADKNIQYF TGTGCCAGCACCTGGGAGGCAGACAAAAACATTCAGTACTTC
- TRBJ2-7 TRBV5-1 - CASRGHYSYEQYF TGCGCCAGCAGAGGACATTACTCCTACGAGCAGTACTTC
- TRBJ2-2 TRBV27 - CASSPRGPGIIGELFF TGTGCCAGCAGTCCCCGGGGCCCAGGGATTATCGGGGAGCTGTTTTTT
few TRBJ1-2 TRBV7-9 - CASSLDDRLYGYTF TGTGCCAGTAGCTTAGACGACAGATTATATGGCTACACCTTC
- TRBJ1-2 TRBV10-3 - CAIRRGGDTDGYTF TGTGCCATCAGAAGAGGGGGGGATACTGATGGCTACACCTTC
- TRBJ2-7 TRBV7-6 TRBD2 CASSSADSGSYEQYF TGTGCCAGCAGCTCCGCCGATAGCGGGAGCTACGAGCAGTACTTC
- TRBJ2-7 TRBV10-3 - CAIKGVSEQYF TGTGCCATCAAAGGGGTGAGCGAGCAGTACTTC
- TRBJ2-5 TRBV29-1 - CSVLGGQLGPGMTQYF TGCAGCGTTTTAGGTGGACAACTAGGGCCAGGGATGACCCAGTACTTC
- TRBJ1-6 TRBV5-4 TRBD1 CASSLQGNNSPLHF TGTGCCAGCAGCTTACAGGGGAACAATTCACCCCTCCACTTT
- TRBJ2-3 TRBV20-1 - CSASPYLAEGTDTQYF TGCAGTGCTAGCCCTTACTTGGCTGAGGGCACAGATACGCAGTATTTT
- TRBJ2-7 TRBV7-2 - CASSFKVGEQYF TGTGCCAGCAGCTTCAAGGTGGGGGAGCAGTACTTC
- TRBJ2-7 TRBV20-1 - CSAPSPGMPYEQYF TGCAGTGCCCCCAGCCCAGGAATGCCGTACGAGCAGTACTTC
- TRBJ2-7 TRBV20-1 - CSANGQYYEQYF TGCAGTGCTAACGGACAGTACTACGAGCAGTACTTC
- TRBJ2-3 TRBV28 TRBD1 CASSFGTGASTDTQYF TGTGCCAGCAGTTTCGGGACAGGCGCTAGCACAGATACGCAGTATTTT
- TRBJ2-7 TRBV28 - CASTQGLYGEQYF TGTGCCAGCACCCAAGGCCTCTACGGCGAGCAGTACTTC
- TRBJ1-1 TRBV5-6 - CASSLPRGTEAFF TGTGCCAGCAGCCTTCCGAGAGGGACTGAAGCTTTCTTT
- TRBJ2-4 TRBV10-2 - CASSEPGRAKNIQYF TGCGCCAGCAGTGAGCCAGGGAGAGCCAAAAACATTCAGTACTTC
- TRBJ1-3 TRBV7-2 - CASSFDRSSANTIYF TGTGCCAGCAGCTTTGACAGGTCTTCCGCAAACACCATATATTTT
- TRBJ2-7 TRBV9 - CASSVEYEQYF TGTGCCAGCAGCGTAGAATACGAGCAGTACTTC
- TRBJ2-2 TRBV29-1 - CSTNGDTGELFF TGCAGCACCAACGGGGACACCGGGGAGCTGTTTTTT
- TRBJ2-3 TRBV5-4 - CASSLVGARDTQYF TGTGCCAGCAGCTTGGTCGGGGCCAGAGATACGCAGTATTTT
- TRBJ2-3 TRBV3-1 - CASSQRVSRGSTDTQYF TGTGCCAGCAGCCAACGAGTTAGCCGGGGAAGCACAGATACGCAGTATTTT
- TRBJ1-1 TRBV14 - CASSPYWNTEAFF TGTGCCAGCAGCCCATACTGGAACACTGAAGCTTTCTTT